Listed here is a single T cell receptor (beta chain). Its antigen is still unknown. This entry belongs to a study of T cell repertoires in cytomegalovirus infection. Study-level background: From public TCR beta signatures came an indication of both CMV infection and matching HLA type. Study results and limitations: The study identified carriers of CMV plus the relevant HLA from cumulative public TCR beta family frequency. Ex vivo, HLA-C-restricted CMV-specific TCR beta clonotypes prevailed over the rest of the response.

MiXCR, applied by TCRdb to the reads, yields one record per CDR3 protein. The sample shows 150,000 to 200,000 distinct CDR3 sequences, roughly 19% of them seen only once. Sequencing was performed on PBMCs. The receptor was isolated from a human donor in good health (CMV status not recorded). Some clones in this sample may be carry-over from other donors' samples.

The CDR3 nucleotides read TGCAGCGTCATTCCGGGACAGGGTAACATTCAGTACTTC. Translation: CSVIPGQGNIQYF. V usage is TRBV29-1 and J usage is TRBJ2-4, with 9 bases lining up with TRBD1. Losses at the gene ends were 6 bases for V and 7 bases for J; bases not matched to a gene: 7. Germline V gene lookup returns CDR1 SQVTM and CDR2 ANQGSEA. This CDR3 comprises 13 residues.